The next 2 T cell receptor beta chains were all read from a single sample in a study of blood T cells in healthy people across ages. A second PCR, run for about 7 to 12 cycles, used a sample-barcoded 5' primer plus a J-beta primer mix. TCRdb analysed the 5' RACE reads with MiXCR anew, one entry per CDR3 protein. Among some 790,000 distinct CDR3 sequences listed, around 26% were seen once. Sequenced sample: blood. The receptors were gathered from a woman of 80 years or more in good health.

As concerns this clonotype: This may arise from a read error, as a much more abundant clone is one base away. The rearrangement links TRBV9 to TRBJ2-1, with 9 bases matching TRBD2. The CDR3 runs to 15 residues. CDR1 and CDR2 from the germline V gene are SGDLS and YYNGEE. The CDR3 here is CASSVSGGTYSEQFF. CDR3 sequence (DNA): TGTGCCAGCAGCGTAAGCGGGGGGACGTACAGTGAGCAGTTCTTC. Using reference TRBV9 and TRBJ2-1 for the parts outside the CDR3, the full variable domain is DSGVTQTPKHLITATGQRVTLRCSPRSGDLSVYWYQQSLDQGLQFLIQYYNGEERAKGNILERFSAQQFPDLHSELNLSSLELGDSALYFCASSVSGGTYSEQFFGPGTRLTVL.

The J gene is TRBJ2-1, the V gene TRBV4-2, with D possibly being TRBD2 (5 bases). The germline V gene has CDR1 LGHNA and CDR2 YNFKEQ. The CDR3 length is 14 residues. V shed 3 bases and J shed 6 bases, with 12 bases lying between them. The DNA for the CDR3 is TGTGCCAGCAGCCAGCCACTAGTTTTCAATGAGCAGTTCTTC. Translation gives CASSQPLVFNEQFF.